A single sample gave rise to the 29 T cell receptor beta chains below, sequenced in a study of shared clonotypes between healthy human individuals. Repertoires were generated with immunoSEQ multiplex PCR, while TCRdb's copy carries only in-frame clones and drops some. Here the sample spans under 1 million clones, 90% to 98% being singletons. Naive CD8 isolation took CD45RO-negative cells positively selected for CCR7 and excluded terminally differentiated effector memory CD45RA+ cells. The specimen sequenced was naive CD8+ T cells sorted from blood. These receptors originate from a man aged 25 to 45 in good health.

This CDR3 reads CASSPREREIGTQYF. As DNA, the CDR3 is TGTGCCAGCAGCCCACGGGAGCGGGAGATCGGGACCCAGTACTTC. The V call is TRBV7-9, the J call TRBJ2-5; TRBD2 matches at 8 bases. The CDR3 spans 15 residues. Germline values: CDR1 SEHNR, CDR2 FQNEAQ (reference sequence). Unmatched junction bases numbered 12, after V lost 5 bases and J lost 7 bases.

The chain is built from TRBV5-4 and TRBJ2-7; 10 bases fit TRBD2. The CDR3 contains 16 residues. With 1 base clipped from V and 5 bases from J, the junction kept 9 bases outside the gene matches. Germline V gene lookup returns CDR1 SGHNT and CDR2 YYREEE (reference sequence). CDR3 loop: CASSLRLAGVSHEQYF. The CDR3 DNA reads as TGTGCCAGCAGCTTGCGGCTAGCGGGAGTTTCCCACGAGCAGTACTTC.

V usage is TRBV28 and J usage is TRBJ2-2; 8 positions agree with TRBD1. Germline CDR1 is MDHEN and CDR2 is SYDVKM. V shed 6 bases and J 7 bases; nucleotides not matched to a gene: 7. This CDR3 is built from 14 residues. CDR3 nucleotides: TGTGCCAGCAGAGAGGACAGGGTAATCGGGGAGCTGTTTTTT. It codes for CASREDRVIGELFF.

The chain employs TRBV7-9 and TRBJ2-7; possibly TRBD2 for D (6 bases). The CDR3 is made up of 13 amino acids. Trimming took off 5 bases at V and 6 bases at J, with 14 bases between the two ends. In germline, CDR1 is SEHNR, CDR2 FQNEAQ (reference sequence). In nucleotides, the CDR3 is TGTGCCAGCAGCCGGGACTCTTTTTCCGAGCAGTACTTC. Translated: CASSRDSFSEQYF.

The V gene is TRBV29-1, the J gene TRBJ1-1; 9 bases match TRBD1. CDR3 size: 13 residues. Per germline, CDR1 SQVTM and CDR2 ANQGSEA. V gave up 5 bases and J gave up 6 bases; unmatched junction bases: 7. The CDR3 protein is CSVLTGGRAEAFF. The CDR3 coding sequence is TGCAGCGTTTTAACAGGGGGCCGGGCTGAAGCTTTCTTT.

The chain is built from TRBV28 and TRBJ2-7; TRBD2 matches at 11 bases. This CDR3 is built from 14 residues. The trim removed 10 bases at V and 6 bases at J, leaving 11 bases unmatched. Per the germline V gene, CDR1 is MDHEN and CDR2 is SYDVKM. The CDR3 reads CATDSGRALFEQYF. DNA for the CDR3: TGTGCCACAGATAGCGGGAGGGCGTTGTTCGAGCAGTACTTC.

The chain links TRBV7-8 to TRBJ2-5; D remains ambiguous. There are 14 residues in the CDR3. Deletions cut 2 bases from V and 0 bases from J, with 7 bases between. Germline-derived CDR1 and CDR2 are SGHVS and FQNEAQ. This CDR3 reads CASSLPLNQETQYF. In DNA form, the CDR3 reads TGTGCCAGCAGCTTACCCCTGAACCAAGAGACCCAGTACTTC. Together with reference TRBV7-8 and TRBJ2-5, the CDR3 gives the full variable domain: GAGVSQSPRYKVAKRGQDVALRCDPISGHVSLFWYQQALGQGPEFLTYFQNEAQLDKSGLPSDRFFAERPEGSVSTLKIQRTQQEDSAVYLCASSLPLNQETQYFGPGTRLLVL.

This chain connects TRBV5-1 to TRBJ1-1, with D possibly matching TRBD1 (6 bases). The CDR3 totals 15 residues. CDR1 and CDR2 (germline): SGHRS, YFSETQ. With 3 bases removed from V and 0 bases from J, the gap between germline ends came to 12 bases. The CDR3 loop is CASSSKQGMNTEAFF. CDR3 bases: TGCGCCAGCAGCTCTAAACAGGGTATGAACACTGAAGCTTTCTTT.

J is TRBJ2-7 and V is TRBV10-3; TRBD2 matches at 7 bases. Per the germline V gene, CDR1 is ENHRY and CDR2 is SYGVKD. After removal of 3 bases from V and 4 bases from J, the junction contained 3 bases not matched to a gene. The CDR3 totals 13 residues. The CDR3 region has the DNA TGTGCCATCAGTGACACTAGCGTGTACGAGCAGTACTTC. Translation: CAISDTSVYEQYF.

CDR3 sequence (DNA): TGTGCCAGCAGCTTAGAAGTTTCCTCCTACGAGCAGTACTTC. Translation gives CASSLEVSSYEQYF. This chain links TRBV7-9 with TRBJ2-7; D ambiguous. CDR1 is SEHNR and CDR2 is FQNEAQ in the germline V gene (reference sequence). Trimming removed 1 base at V and 0 bases at J, with 7 bases between. This CDR3 comprises 14 residues.

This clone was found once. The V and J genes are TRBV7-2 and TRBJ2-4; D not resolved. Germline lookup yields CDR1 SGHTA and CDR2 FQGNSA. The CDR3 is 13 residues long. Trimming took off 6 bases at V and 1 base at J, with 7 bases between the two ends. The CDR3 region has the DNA TGTGCCAGCAGACCCGGGGCCAAAAACATTCAGTACTTC. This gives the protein CASRPGAKNIQYF.

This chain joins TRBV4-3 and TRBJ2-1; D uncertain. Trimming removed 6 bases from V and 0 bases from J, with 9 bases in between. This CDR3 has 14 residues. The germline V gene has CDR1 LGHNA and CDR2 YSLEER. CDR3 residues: CASSQRLSYNEQFF. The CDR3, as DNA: TGCGCCAGCAGTCAGAGACTCTCCTACAATGAGCAGTTCTTC.

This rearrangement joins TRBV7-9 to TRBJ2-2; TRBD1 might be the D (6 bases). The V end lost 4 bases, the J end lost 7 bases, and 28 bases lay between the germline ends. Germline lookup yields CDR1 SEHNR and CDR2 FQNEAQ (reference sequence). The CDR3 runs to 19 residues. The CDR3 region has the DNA TGTGCCAGCAGCTACGAAACGCTAGACAGGAACCTTTACTTCGGGGAGCTGTTTTTT. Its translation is CASSYETLDRNLYFGELFF.

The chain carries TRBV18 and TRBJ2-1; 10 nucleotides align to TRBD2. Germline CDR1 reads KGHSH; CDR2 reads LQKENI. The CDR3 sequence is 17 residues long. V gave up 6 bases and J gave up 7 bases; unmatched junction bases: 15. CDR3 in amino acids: CASSLYRAGGPGNEQFF. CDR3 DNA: TGTGCCAGCTCCCTATACAGAGCGGGAGGGCCGGGGAATGAGCAGTTCTTC.

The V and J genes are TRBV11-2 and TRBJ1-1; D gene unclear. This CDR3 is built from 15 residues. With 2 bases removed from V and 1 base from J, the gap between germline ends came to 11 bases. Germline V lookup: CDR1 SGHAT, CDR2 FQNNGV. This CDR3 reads CASSLRQVWNTEAFF. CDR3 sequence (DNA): TGTGCCAGCAGCTTAAGGCAGGTGTGGAACACTGAAGCTTTCTTT.

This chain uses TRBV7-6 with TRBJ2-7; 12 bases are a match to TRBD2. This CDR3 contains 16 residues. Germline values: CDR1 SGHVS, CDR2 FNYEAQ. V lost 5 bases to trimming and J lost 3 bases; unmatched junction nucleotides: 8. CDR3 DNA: TGTGCCAGCAGCCCCCCCCGACTAGCGGGAGTCTACGAGCAGTACTTC. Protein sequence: CASSPPRLAGVYEQYF.

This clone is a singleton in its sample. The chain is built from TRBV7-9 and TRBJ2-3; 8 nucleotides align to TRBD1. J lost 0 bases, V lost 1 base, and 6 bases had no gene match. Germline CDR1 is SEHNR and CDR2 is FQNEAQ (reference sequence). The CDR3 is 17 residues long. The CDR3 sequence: CASSLEAGGASTDTQYF. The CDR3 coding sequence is TGTGCCAGCAGCTTAGAGGCAGGGGGCGCTAGCACAGATACGCAGTATTTT.

The CDR3 reads CASSWLAGGVFVEQYF. CDR3 DNA sequence: TGCGCCAGCAGTTGGTTAGCGGGAGGGGTTTTTGTAGAGCAGTACTTC. This chain links TRBV10-2 with TRBJ2-7; 11 bases line up with TRBD2. V lost 5 bases, J lost 7 bases, and 13 bases stayed unmatched. The CDR3 totals 16 residues. Germline-derived CDR1 and CDR2 are WSHSY and SAAADI.

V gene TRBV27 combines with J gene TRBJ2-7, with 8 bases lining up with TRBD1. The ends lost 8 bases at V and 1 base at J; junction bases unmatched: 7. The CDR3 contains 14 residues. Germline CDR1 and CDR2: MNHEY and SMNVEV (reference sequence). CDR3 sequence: CASAVGQGSYEQYF. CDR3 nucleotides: TGTGCCAGCGCCGTTGGACAGGGTTCCTACGAGCAGTACTTC.

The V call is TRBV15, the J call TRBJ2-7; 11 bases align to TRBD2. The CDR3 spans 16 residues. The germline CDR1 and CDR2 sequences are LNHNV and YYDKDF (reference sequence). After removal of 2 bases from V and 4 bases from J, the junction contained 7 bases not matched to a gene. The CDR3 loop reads CATSRTPGLAVYEQYF. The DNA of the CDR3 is TGTGCCACCAGCAGAACACCGGGACTAGCGGTTTACGAGCAGTACTTC.

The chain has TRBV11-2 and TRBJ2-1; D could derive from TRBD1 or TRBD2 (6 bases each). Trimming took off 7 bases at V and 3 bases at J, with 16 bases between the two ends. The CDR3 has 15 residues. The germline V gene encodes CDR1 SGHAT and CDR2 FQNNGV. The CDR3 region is CASNGGEGDYNEQFF. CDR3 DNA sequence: TGTGCCAGCAACGGGGGAGAGGGGGACTACAATGAGCAGTTCTTC.

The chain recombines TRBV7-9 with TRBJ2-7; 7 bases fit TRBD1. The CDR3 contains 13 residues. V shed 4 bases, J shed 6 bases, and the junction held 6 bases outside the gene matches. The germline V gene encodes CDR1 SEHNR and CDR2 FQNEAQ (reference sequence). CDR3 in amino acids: CASSSRGGAEQYF. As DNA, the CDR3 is TGTGCCAGCAGCTCCCGAGGGGGCGCCGAGCAGTACTTC. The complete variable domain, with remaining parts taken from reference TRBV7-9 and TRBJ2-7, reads DTGVSQNPRHKITKRGQNVTFRCDPISEHNRLYWYRQTLGQGPEFLTYFQNEAQLEKSRLLSDRFSAERPKGSFSTLEIQRTEQGDSAMYLCASSSRGGAEQYFGPGTRLTVT.

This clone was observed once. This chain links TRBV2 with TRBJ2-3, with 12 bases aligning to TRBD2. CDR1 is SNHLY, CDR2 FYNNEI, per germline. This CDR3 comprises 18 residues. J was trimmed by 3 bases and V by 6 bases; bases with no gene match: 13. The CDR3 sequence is CASRLTSGSKGGTDTQYF. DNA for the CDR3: TGTGCCAGCAGGTTGACTAGCGGGAGCAAGGGTGGGACAGATACGCAGTATTTT.

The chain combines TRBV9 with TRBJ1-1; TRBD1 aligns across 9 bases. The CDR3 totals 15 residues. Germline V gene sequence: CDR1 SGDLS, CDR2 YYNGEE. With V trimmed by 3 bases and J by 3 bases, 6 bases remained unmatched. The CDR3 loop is CASSAGQGRDTEAFF. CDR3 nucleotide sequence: TGTGCCAGCAGCGCGGGACAGGGAAGGGACACTGAAGCTTTCTTT.

The CDR3 is CASSLSGSSGELFF. CDR3 nucleotides: TGTGCCAGCAGCTTGTCAGGGAGCAGCGGGGAGCTGTTTTTT. V usage is TRBV5-6 and J usage is TRBJ2-2; D is perhaps TRBD1 or TRBD2 (5 bases each). The germline V gene encodes CDR1 SGHDT and CDR2 YYEEEE. The length of the CDR3 is 14 residues. V shed 1 base and J shed 7 bases, with 11 bases lying between them.

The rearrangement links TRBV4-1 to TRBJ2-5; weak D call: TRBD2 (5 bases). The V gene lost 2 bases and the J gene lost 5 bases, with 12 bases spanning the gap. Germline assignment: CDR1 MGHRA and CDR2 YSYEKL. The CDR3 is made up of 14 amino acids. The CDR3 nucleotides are TGCGCCAGCAGCCAACTAGAGGGTTTGGAGACCCAGTACTTC. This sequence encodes CASSQLEGLETQYF.

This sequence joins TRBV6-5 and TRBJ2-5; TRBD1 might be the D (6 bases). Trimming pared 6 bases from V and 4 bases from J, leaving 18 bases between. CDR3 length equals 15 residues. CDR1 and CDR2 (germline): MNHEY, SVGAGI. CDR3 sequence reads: CASRYRVSGGETQYF. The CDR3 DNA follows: TGTGCCAGCAGGTACAGGGTAAGCGGCGGAGAGACCCAGTACTTC.

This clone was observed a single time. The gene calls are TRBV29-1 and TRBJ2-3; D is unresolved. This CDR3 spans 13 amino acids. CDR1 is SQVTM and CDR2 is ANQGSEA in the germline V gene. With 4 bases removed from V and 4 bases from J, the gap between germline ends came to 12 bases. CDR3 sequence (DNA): TGCAGCGTTGTTCACGGCGGAGCAGATACGCAGTATTTT. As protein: CSVVHGGADTQYF.

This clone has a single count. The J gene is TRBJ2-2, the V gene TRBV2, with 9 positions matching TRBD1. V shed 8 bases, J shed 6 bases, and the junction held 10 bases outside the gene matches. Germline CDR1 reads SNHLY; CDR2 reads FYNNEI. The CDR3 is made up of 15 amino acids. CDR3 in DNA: TGTGCCAGCGTGCGGACAGGGGAAAGGGCCGGGGAGCTGTTTTTT. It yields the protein CASVRTGERAGELFF. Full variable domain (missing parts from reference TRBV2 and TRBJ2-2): EPEVTQTPSHQVTQMGQEVILRCVPISNHLYFYWYRQILGQKVEFLVSFYNNEISEKSEIFDDQFSVERPDGSNFTLKIRSTKLEDSAMYFCASVRTGERAGELFFGEGSRLTVL.